The sequence of this T cell receptor (beta chain) was determined in a study of cytomegalovirus exposure and HLA in healthy donors. The PCR made use of 60 Vbeta and 13 Jbeta primers. Sequencing used immunoSEQ multiplex PCR; TCRdb keeps in-frame clones, though not all of them. This repertoire shows around 140,000 clones, around 73% found once; its top ten account for 1.5% to 2%. The germline gives CDR1 SNHLY, CDR2 FYNNEI. Trimming cost V 9 bases and J 6 bases; bases outside gene matches: 2. This CDR3 spans 11 amino acids. The TCR sequence derives from a woman aged 18-35 years in good health and CMV-seronegative. This chain connects TRBV2 to TRBJ2-1; TRBD2 aligns across 7 bases. Sequenced input: PBMCs. CDR3: CARERGNEQFF. The CDR3 DNA sequence: TGTGCCAGAGAGCGGGGCAATGAGCAGTTCTTC.